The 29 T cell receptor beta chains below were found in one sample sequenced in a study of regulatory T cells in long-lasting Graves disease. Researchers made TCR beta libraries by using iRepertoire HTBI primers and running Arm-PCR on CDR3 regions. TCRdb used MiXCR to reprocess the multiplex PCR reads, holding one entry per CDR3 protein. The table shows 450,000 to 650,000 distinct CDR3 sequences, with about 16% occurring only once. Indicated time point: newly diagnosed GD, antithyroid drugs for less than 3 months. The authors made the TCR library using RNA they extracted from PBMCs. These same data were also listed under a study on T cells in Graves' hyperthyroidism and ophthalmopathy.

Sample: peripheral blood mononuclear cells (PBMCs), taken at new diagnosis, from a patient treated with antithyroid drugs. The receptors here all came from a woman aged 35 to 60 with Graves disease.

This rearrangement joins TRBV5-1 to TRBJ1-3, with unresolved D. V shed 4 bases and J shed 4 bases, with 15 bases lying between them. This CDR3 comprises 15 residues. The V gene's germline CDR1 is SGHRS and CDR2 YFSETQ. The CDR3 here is CASSINPGSGNTIYF. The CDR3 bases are TGCGCCAGCAGCATCAACCCCGGTTCCGGAAACACCATATATTTT. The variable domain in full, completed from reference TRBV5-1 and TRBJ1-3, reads KAGVTQTPRYLIKTRGQQVTLSCSPISGHRSVSWYQQTPGQGLQFLFEYFSETQRNKGNFPGRFSGRQFSNSRSEMNVSTLELGDSALYLCASSINPGSGNTIYFGEGSWLTVV.

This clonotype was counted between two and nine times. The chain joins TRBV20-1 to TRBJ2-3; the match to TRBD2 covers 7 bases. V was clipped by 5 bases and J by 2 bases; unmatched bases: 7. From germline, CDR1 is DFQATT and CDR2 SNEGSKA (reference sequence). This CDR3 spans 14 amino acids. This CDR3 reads CSAVSGVITDTQYF. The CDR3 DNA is TGCAGTGCTGTGAGCGGGGTGATCACAGATACGCAGTATTTT.

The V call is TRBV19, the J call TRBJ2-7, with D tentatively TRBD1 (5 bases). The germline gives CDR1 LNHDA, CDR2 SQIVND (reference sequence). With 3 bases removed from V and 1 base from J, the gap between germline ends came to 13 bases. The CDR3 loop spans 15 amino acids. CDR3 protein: CASSIVGADSYEQYF. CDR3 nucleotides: TGTGCCAGTAGTATCGTTGGGGCGGATTCCTACGAGCAGTACTTC.

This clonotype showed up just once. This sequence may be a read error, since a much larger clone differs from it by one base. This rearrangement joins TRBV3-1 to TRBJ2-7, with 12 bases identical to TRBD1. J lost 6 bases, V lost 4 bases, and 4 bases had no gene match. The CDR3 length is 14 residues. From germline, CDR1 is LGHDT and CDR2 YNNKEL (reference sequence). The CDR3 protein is CASSRWDRGREQYF. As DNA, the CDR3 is TGTGCCAGCAGCCGGTGGGACAGGGGGCGCGAGCAGTACTTC.

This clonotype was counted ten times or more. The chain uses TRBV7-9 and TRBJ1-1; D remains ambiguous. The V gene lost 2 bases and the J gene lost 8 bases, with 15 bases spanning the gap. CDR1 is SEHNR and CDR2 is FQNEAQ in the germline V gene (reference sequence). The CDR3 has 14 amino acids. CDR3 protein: CASSLTVGLLEAFF. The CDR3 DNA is TGTGCCAGCAGCTTAACTGTCGGACTGCTAGAAGCTTTCTTT.

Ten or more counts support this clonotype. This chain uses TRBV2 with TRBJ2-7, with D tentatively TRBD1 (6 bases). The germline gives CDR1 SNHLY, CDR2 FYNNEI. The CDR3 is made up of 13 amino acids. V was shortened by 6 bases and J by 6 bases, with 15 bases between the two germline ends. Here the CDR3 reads CASRNRVGGEQYF. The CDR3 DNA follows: TGTGCCAGCAGGAACCGCGTAGGGGGCGAGCAGTACTTC.

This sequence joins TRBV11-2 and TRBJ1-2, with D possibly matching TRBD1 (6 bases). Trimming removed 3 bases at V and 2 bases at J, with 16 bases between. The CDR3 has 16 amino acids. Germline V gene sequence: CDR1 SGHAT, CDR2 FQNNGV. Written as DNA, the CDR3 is TGTGCCAGCAGCTTGGAGGGGGGGATCCCCAACTATGGCTACACCTTC. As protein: CASSLEGGIPNYGYTF.

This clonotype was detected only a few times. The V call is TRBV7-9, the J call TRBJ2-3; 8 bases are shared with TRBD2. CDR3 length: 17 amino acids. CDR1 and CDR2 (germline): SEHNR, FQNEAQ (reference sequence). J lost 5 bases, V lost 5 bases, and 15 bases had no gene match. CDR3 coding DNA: TGTGCCAGCAGCCCTAGATCGGGGGGGGTGCGTGGAGATACGCAGTATTTT. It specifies CASSPRSGGVRGDTQYF. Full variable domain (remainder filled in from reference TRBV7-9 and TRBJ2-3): DTGVSQNPRHKITKRGQNVTFRCDPISEHNRLYWYRQTLGQGPEFLTYFQNEAQLEKSRLLSDRFSAERPKGSFSTLEIQRTEQGDSAMYLCASSPRSGGVRGDTQYFGPGTRLTVL.

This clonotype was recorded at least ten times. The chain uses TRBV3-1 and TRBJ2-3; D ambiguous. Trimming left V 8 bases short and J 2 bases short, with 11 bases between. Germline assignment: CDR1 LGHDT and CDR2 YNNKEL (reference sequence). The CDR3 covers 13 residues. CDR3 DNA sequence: TGTGCCAGCGCCCTCGCCGACACAGATACGCAGTATTTT. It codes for CASALADTDTQYF.

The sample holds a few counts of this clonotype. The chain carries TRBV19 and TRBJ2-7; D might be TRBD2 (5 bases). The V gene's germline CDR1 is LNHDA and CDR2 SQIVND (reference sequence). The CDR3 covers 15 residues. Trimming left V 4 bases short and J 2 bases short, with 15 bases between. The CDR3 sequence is CASSKAAGDTYEQYF. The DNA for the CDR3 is TGTGCCAGTAGTAAAGCGGCAGGTGATACCTACGAGCAGTACTTC.

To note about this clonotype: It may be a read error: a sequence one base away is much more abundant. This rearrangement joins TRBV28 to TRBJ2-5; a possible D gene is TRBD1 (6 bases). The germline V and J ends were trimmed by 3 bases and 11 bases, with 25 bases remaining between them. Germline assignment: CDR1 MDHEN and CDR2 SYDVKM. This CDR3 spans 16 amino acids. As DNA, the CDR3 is TGTGCCAGCAGTTTGGGTGGGACACAGGTCAGGGGTGAGCAGTACTTC. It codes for CASSLGGTQVRGEQYF.

The CDR3 DNA sequence: TGCGCCAGCAGCTTCGAGAAGGGGTCCTACTCTGGGGCCAACGTCCTGACTTTC. It yields the protein CASSFEKGSYSGANVLTF. The J gene is TRBJ2-6, the V gene TRBV5-1; D might be TRBD1 (5 bases). The CDR3 has 18 amino acids. V was trimmed by 2 bases and J by 0 bases, leaving 15 bases between them. Germline V gene sequence: CDR1 SGHRS, CDR2 YFSETQ. Using reference TRBV5-1 and TRBJ2-6 for the parts outside the CDR3, the full variable domain is KAGVTQTPRYLIKTRGQQVTLSCSPISGHRSVSWYQQTPGQGLQFLFEYFSETQRNKGNFPGRFSGRQFSNSRSEMNVSTLELGDSALYLCASSFEKGSYSGANVLTFGAGSRLTVL.

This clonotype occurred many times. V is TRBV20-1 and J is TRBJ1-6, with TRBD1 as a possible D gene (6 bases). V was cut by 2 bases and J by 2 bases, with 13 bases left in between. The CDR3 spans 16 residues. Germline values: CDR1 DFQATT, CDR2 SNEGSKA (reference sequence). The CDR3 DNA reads TGCAGTGCTAGACCACAGGGTTACACCTATAATTCACCCCTCCACTTT. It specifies CSARPQGYTYNSPLHF.

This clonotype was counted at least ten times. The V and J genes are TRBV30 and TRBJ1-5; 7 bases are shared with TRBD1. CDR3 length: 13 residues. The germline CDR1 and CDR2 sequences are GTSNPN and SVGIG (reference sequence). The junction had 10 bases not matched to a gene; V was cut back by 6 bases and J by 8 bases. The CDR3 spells CACNRQGQEPQHF. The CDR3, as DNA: TGTGCCTGCAACAGACAGGGTCAGGAGCCCCAGCATTTT.

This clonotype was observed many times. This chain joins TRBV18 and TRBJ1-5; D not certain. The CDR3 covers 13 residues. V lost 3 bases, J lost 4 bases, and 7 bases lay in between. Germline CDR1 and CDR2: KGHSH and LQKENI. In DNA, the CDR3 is TGTGCCAGCTCACCGACGGTAAATCAGCCCCAGCATTTT. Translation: CASSPTVNQPQHF.

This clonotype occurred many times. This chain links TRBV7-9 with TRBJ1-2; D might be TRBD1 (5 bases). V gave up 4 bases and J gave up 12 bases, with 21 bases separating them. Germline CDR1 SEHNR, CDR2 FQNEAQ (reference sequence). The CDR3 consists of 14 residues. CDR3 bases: TGTGCCAGCAGCTCGGGGCAGGGTCAGGTCATGGACACCTTC. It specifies CASSSGQGQVMDTF. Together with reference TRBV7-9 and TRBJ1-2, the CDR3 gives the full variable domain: DTGVSQNPRHKITKRGQNVTFRCDPISEHNRLYWYRQTLGQGPEFLTYFQNEAQLEKSRLLSDRFSAERPKGSFSTLEIQRTEQGDSAMYLCASSSGQGQVMDTFGSGTRLTVV.

This CDR3 is CASSPRTGTGGFYNEQFF. The CDR3 DNA sequence: TGTGCCAGCAGTCCACGTACCGGGACAGGGGGCTTCTACAATGAGCAGTTCTTC. The chain is built from TRBV27 and TRBJ2-1, with 12 nucleotides matching TRBD1. The germline gives CDR1 MNHEY, CDR2 SMNVEV (reference sequence). This CDR3 comprises 18 residues. The J segment lost 3 bases and the V segment lost 5 bases, leaving 11 bases of the junction unmatched.

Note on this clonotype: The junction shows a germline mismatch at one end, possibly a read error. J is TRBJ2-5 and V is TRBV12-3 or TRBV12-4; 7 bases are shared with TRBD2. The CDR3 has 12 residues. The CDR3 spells CASSPTTSSGVF. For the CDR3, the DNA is TGTGCCAGCAGTCCGACGACTAGCAGCGGGGTCTTC.

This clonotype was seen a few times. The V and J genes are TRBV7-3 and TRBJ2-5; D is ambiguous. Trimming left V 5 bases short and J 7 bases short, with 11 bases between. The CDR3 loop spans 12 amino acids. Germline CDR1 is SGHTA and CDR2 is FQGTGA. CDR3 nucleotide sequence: TGTGCCAGCAGCCTAGAATACGGGACCCAGTACTTC. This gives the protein CASSLEYGTQYF.

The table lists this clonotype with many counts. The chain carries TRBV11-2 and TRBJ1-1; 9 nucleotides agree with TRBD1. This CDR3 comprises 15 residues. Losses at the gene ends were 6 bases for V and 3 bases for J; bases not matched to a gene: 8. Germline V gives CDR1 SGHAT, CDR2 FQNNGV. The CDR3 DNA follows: TGTGCCAGCAGTCACACAGGGGGCAGGGACACTGAAGCTTTCTTT. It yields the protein CASSHTGGRDTEAFF.

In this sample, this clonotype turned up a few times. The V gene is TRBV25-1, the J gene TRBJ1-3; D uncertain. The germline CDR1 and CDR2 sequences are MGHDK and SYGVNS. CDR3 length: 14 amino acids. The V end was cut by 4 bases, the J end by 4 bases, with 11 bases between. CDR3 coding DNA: TGTGCCAGCAGTGTAACGGGGAGAGGAAACACCATATATTTT. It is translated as CASSVTGRGNTIYF.

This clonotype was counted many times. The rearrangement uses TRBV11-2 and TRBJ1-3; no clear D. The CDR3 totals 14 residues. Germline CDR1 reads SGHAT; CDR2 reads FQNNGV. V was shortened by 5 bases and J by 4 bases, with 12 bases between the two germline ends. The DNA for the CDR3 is TGTGCCAGCAGCCCCCCACAGAGAGGAAACACCATATATTTT. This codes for CASSPPQRGNTIYF.

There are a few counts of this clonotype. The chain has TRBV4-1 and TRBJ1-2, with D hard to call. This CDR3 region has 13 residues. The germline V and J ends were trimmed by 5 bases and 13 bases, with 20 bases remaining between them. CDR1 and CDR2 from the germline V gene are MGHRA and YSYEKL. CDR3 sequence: CASSSNLPPTPTF. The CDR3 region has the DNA TGCGCCAGCAGCTCCAACCTGCCGCCGACCCCCACCTTC.

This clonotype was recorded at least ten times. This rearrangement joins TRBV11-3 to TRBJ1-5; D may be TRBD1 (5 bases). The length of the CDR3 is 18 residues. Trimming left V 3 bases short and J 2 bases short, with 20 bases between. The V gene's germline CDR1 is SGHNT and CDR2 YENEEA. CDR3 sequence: CASSFRGRAGYGNQPQHF. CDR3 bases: TGTGCCAGCAGCTTTAGGGGTCGGGCAGGGTACGGCAATCAGCCCCAGCATTTT. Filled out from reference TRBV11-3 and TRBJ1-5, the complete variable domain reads EAGVVQSPRYKIIEKKQPVAFWCNPISGHNTLYWYLQNLGQGPELLIRYENEEAVDDSQLPKDRFSAERLKGVDSTLKIQPAELGDSAVYLCASSFRGRAGYGNQPQHFGDGTRLSIL.

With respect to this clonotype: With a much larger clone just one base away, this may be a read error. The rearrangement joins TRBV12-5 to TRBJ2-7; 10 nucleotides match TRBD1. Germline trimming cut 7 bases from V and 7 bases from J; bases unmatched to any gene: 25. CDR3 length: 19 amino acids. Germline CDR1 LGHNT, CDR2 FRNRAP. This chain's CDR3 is CASDSGTGAPGGSYNEQYF. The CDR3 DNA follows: TGTGCTAGTGATTCCGGGACAGGGGCCCCAGGGGGGTCCTACAATGAGCAGTACTTC.

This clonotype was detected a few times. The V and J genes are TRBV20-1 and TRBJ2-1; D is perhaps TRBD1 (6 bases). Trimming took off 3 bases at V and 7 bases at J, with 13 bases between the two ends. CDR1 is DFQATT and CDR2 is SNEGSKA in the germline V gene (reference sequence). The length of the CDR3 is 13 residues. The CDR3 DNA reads TGCAGTGCTAGTGGAACAGGGTCAAATGAGCAGTTCTTC. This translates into CSASGTGSNEQFF.

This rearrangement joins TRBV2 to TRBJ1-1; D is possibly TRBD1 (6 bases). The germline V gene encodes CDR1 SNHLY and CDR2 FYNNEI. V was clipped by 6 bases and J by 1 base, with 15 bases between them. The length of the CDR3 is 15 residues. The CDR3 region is CASRRGLMANTEAFF. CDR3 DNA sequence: TGTGCCAGCAGGAGGGGGTTGATGGCGAACACTGAAGCTTTCTTT. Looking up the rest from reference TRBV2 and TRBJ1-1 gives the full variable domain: EPEVTQTPSHQVTQMGQEVILRCVPISNHLYFYWYRQILGQKVEFLVSFYNNEISEKSEIFDDQFSVERPDGSNFTLKIRSTKLEDSAMYFCASRRGLMANTEAFFGQGTRLTVV.

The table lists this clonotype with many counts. The CDR3 region has the DNA TGTGCCAGCAGCGCAATCGGGGACACTGAAGCTTTCTTT. Protein sequence: CASSAIGDTEAFF. The genes are TRBV7-6 and TRBJ1-1; no clear D. V was shortened by 5 bases and J by 3 bases, with 10 bases between the two germline ends. This CDR3 comprises 13 residues. The germline CDR1 and CDR2 sequences are SGHVS and FNYEAQ.

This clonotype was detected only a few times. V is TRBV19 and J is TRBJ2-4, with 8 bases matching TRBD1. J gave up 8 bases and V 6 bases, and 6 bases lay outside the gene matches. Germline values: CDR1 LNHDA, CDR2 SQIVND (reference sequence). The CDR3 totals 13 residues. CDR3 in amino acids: CASSTGGSDIQYF. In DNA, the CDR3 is TGTGCCAGTAGCACAGGGGGTTCGGACATTCAGTACTTC.